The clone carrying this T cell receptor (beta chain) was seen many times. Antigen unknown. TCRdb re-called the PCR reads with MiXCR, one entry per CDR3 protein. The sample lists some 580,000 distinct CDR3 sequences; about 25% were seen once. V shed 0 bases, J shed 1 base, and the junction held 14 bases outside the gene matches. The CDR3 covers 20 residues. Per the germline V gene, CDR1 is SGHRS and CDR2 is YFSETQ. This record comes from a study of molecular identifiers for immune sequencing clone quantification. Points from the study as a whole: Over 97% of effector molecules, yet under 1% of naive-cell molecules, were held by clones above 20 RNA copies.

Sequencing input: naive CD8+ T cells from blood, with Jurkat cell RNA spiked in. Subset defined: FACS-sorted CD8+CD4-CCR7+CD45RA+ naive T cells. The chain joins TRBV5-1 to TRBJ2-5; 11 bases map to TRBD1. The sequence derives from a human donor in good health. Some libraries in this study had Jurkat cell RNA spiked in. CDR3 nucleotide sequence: TGCGCCAGCAGCTTGGAACCCGGGACAGGGGGACATCCAGGCCAAGAGACCCAGTACTTC. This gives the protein CASSLEPGTGGHPGQETQYF.